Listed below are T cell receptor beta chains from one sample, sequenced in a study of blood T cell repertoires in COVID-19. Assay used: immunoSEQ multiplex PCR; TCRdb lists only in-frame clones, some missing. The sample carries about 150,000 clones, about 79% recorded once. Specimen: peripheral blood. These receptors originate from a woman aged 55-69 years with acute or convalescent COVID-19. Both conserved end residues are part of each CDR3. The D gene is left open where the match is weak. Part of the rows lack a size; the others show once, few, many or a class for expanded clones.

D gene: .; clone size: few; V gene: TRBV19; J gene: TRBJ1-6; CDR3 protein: CASSIGAEGISPLHF; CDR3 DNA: TGTGCCAGTAGTATTGGGGCCGAAGGGATTTCACCCCTCCACTTT
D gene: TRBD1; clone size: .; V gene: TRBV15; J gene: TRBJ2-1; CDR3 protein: CATSREGGVWTGVGNEQFF; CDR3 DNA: TGTGCCACCAGCAGAGAGGGAGGGGTATGGACAGGGGTGGGGAATGAGCAGTTCTTC
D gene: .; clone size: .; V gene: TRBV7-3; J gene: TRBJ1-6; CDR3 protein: CASSQGTSKSSYNSPLHF; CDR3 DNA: TGTGCCAGCAGCCAGGGGACATCGAAAAGCTCCTATAATTCACCCCTCCACTTT
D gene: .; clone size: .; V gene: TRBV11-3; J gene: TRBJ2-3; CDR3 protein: CASSKQGTDTQYF; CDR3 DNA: TGTGCCAGCAGCAAACAGGGAACAGATACGCAGTATTTT
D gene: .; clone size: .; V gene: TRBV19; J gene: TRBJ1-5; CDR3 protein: CASRAEGGLSNQPQHF; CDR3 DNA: TGTGCCAGTAGGGCTGAGGGAGGGTTGAGCAATCAGCCCCAGCATTTT
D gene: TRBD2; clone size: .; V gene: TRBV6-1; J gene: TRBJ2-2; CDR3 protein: CASSEARGGLTGELFF; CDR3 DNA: TGTGCCAGCAGTGAAGCCCGGGGGGGGCTCACCGGGGAGCTGTTTTTT
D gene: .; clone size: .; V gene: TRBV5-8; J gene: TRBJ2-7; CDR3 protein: CASSLDNRYEQYF; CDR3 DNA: TGTGCCAGCAGCTTGGACAACCGCTACGAGCAGTACTTC
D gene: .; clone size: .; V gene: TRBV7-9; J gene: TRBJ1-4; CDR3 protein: CASSLAGGDEKLFF; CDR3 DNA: TGTGCCAGCAGCTTAGCCGGGGGGGATGAAAAACTGTTTTTT
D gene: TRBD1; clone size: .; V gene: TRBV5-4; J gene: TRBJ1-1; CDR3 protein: CASSLGQGRVGTEAFF; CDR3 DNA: TGTGCCAGCAGCTTGGGACAGGGGAGGGTAGGAACTGAAGCTTTCTTT
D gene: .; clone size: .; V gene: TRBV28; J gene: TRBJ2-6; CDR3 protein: CASSLWTPNVLTF; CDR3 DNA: TGTGCCAGCAGTTTGTGGACACCCAACGTCCTGACTTTC
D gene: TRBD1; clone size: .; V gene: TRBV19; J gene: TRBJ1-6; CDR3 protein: CASTLLRTGGTSPLHF; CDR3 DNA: TGTGCCAGTACCCTACTAAGGACAGGGGGCACTTCACCCCTCCACTTT
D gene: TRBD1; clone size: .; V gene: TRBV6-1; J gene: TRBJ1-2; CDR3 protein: CASSEAGQGVYGYTF; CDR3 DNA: TGTGCCAGCAGTGAAGCTGGACAGGGGGTCTATGGCTACACCTTC
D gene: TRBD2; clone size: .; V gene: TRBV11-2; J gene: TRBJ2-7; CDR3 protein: CASSLVTSGGYEQYF; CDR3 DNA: TGTGCCAGCAGCTTAGTGACTAGCGGGGGCTACGAGCAGTACTTC
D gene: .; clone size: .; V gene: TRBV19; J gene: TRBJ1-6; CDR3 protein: CASSIPDSASSYNSPLHF; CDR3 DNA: TGTGCCAGTAGTATACCGGACAGCGCGAGCTCCTATAATTCACCCCTCCACTTT
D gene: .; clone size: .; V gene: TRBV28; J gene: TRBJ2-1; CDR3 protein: CASARDIREQFF; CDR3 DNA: TGTGCCAGTGCCCGGGACATCAGAGAGCAGTTCTTC
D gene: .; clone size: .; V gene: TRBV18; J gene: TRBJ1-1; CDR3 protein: CASSPAKQTAAFF; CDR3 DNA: TGTGCCAGCTCACCGGCCAAACAAACCGCCGCTTTCTTT
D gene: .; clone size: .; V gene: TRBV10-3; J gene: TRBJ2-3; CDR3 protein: CAISAHPRDSRTDTQYF; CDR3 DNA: TGTGCCATCAGTGCACATCCTCGGGACTCACGCACAGATACGCAGTATTTT
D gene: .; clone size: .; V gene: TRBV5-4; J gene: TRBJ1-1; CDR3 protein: CASSPLQGLNTEAFF; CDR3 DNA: TGTGCCAGCAGCCCCCTACAGGGACTGAACACTGAAGCTTTCTTT